This is a list of T cell receptor beta chains from one sample in a study of cytomegalovirus exposure and HLA in healthy donors. Generated by immunoSEQ multiplex PCR, the TCRdb table keeps only in-frame clones and is missing some. The sample data list about 170,000 clones. Sample: PBMCs. The receptor source for this set is a woman between 18 and 29 years old in good health and CMV-seropositive. Both conserved end residues are part of each CDR3. Fields, in order: D gene, J gene, V gene, CDR3 protein, CDR3 DNA. D genes are given only for firm matches.

d_call: TRBD1
j_call: TRBJ1-2
v_call: TRBV18
cdr3_aa: CASSLYGQGDGYTF
cdr3_nt: TGTGCCAGCTCTCTCTACGGACAGGGCGATGGCTACACCTTC

d_call: TRBD1
j_call: TRBJ1-1
v_call: TRBV4-1
cdr3_aa: CASSRTGGGTEAFF
cdr3_nt: TGCGCCAGCAGCCGGACAGGGGGGGGGACTGAAGCTTTCTTT

d_call: -
j_call: TRBJ1-1
v_call: TRBV14
cdr3_aa: CASSQGQENTEAFF
cdr3_nt: TGTGCCAGCAGCCAAGGACAGGAGAACACTGAAGCTTTCTTT

d_call: TRBD1
j_call: TRBJ1-2
v_call: TRBV7-2
cdr3_aa: CASSLAFGQVVANGYTF
cdr3_nt: TGTGCCAGCAGCTTAGCTTTCGGACAGGTTGTCGCTAACGGCTACACCTTC

d_call: TRBD2
j_call: TRBJ2-1
v_call: TRBV6-4
cdr3_aa: CASSSLRGAYNEQFF
cdr3_nt: TGTGCCAGCAGTTCACTTCGGGGGGCCTACAATGAGCAGTTCTTC

d_call: TRBD2
j_call: TRBJ2-5
v_call: TRBV5-4
cdr3_aa: CASSAVAGDQETQYF
cdr3_nt: TGTGCCAGCAGCGCAGTGGCGGGAGACCAAGAGACCCAGTACTTC

d_call: TRBD1
j_call: TRBJ1-2
v_call: TRBV5-1
cdr3_aa: CASSNLGTGEGYTF
cdr3_nt: TGCGCCAGCAGCAACCTCGGGACAGGGGAAGGCTACACCTTC

d_call: TRBD2
j_call: TRBJ2-1
v_call: TRBV19
cdr3_aa: CASRRLMERGPYNEQFF
cdr3_nt: TGTGCCAGTAGGAGACTGATGGAGCGGGGACCATACAATGAGCAGTTCTTC

d_call: -
j_call: TRBJ1-1
v_call: TRBV19
cdr3_aa: CASSLSKYRMPEAFF
cdr3_nt: TGTGCCAGTAGCCTTTCCAAGTACAGGATGCCTGAAGCTTTCTTT

d_call: -
j_call: TRBJ1-1
v_call: TRBV5-6
cdr3_aa: CASSLDAYTRPSFTEAFF
cdr3_nt: TGTGCCAGCAGCTTGGACGCCTATACTCGCCCCTCCTTTACTGAAGCTTTCTTT

d_call: -
j_call: TRBJ1-5
v_call: TRBV7-2
cdr3_aa: CASSQKRSWSNQPQHF
cdr3_nt: TGTGCCAGCAGCCAAAAAAGGAGCTGGAGCAATCAGCCCCAGCATTTT

d_call: TRBD2
j_call: TRBJ2-5
v_call: TRBV4-1
cdr3_aa: CASSQSLGTSGGQETQYF
cdr3_nt: TGCGCCAGCAGCCAATCCCTGGGGACTAGCGGGGGACAAGAGACCCAGTACTTC

d_call: -
j_call: TRBJ2-2
v_call: TRBV5-6
cdr3_aa: CASTRESGELFF
cdr3_nt: TGTGCCAGCACCAGGGAATCCGGGGAGCTGTTTTTT

d_call: TRBD2
j_call: TRBJ2-1
v_call: TRBV10-1
cdr3_aa: CASRKPLAGRRGGEQFF
cdr3_nt: TGCGCCAGCAGAAAGCCGCTAGCGGGACGGAGAGGAGGGGAGCAGTTCTTC

d_call: TRBD1
j_call: TRBJ2-3
v_call: TRBV2
cdr3_aa: CASSRGQGVSDTQYF
cdr3_nt: TGTGCCAGCAGTAGGGGACAGGGTGTGTCAGATACGCAGTATTTT

d_call: -
j_call: TRBJ2-3
v_call: TRBV19
cdr3_aa: CASRKGGVSTDTQYF
cdr3_nt: TGTGCCAGTAGAAAGGGAGGAGTAAGCACAGATACGCAGTATTTT

d_call: -
j_call: TRBJ1-6
v_call: TRBV6-5
cdr3_aa: CASSYPPGSSSPLHF
cdr3_nt: TGTGCCAGCAGTTACCCCCCGGGGTCTAGTTCACCCCTCCACTTT

d_call: TRBD1
j_call: TRBJ1-1
v_call: TRBV19
cdr3_aa: CASSMPDRTIGAFF
cdr3_nt: TGTGCCAGTAGTATGCCGGACAGGACCATAGGAGCTTTCTTT

d_call: TRBD1
j_call: TRBJ2-7
v_call: TRBV7-2
cdr3_aa: CASSIPGQGTKQYF
cdr3_nt: TGTGCCAGCAGCATACCAGGACAGGGAACTAAGCAGTACTTC

d_call: -
j_call: TRBJ1-1
v_call: TRBV30
cdr3_aa: CAWSENRDTEAFF
cdr3_nt: TGTGCCTGGAGTGAGAACAGGGACACTGAAGCTTTCTTT

d_call: -
j_call: TRBJ1-2
v_call: TRBV19
cdr3_aa: CASSRQTWGGYTF
cdr3_nt: TGTGCCAGTAGTCGACAGACCTGGGGTGGCTACACCTTC

d_call: -
j_call: TRBJ1-5
v_call: TRBV5-1
cdr3_aa: CASSLTGSGEPQHF
cdr3_nt: TGCGCCAGCAGCTTGACAGGGTCCGGGGAGCCCCAGCATTTT

d_call: TRBD1
j_call: TRBJ1-3
v_call: TRBV11-3
cdr3_aa: CASSYGGQTRNTIYF
cdr3_nt: TGTGCCAGCAGCTACGGGGGACAGACCCGGAACACCATATATTTT

d_call: -
j_call: TRBJ1-4
v_call: TRBV7-8
cdr3_aa: CASSFTGGISEKLFF
cdr3_nt: TGTGCCAGCAGCTTCACGGGAGGTATAAGTGAAAAACTGTTTTTT

d_call: -
j_call: TRBJ2-3
v_call: TRBV4-2
cdr3_aa: CASTEAWRSTDTQYF
cdr3_nt: TGTGCCAGCACCGAGGCGTGGCGTAGCACAGATACGCAGTATTTT

d_call: -
j_call: TRBJ2-7
v_call: TRBV2
cdr3_aa: CASKLGSLYEQYF
cdr3_nt: TGTGCCAGCAAGCTAGGGAGTTTATACGAGCAGTACTTC

d_call: -
j_call: TRBJ1-3
v_call: TRBV11-3
cdr3_aa: CASSLMSQISGNTIYF
cdr3_nt: TGTGCCAGCAGCTTAATGTCACAGATCTCTGGAAACACCATATATTTT

d_call: -
j_call: TRBJ1-5
v_call: TRBV15
cdr3_aa: CATSESHTIILRQPQHF
cdr3_nt: TGTGCCACCAGCGAATCCCATACTATAATATTAAGACAGCCCCAGCATTTT

d_call: -
j_call: TRBJ1-1
v_call: TRBV14
cdr3_aa: CASSPLLGGRNTEAFF
cdr3_nt: TGTGCCAGCAGCCCACTGCTAGGAGGGAGGAACACTGAAGCTTTCTTT

d_call: TRBD1
j_call: TRBJ2-5
v_call: TRBV5-1
cdr3_aa: CASMTGGARETQYF
cdr3_nt: TGCGCCAGCATGACAGGGGGTGCGCGGGAGACCCAGTACTTC

d_call: -
j_call: TRBJ2-1
v_call: TRBV5-1
cdr3_aa: CASSSIPGDNEQFF
cdr3_nt: TGCGCCAGCAGCTCAATCCCCGGAGATAATGAGCAGTTCTTC

d_call: TRBD2
j_call: TRBJ2-1
v_call: TRBV18
cdr3_aa: CASFPRGGGMEQFF
cdr3_nt: TGTGCCAGCTTCCCTCGGGGGGGAGGTATGGAGCAGTTCTTC

d_call: TRBD2
j_call: TRBJ2-5
v_call: TRBV4-2
cdr3_aa: CASSHGGGGTQETQYF
cdr3_nt: TGTGCCAGCAGCCACGGCGGGGGGGGAACCCAAGAGACCCAGTACTTC

d_call: TRBD1
j_call: TRBJ2-6
v_call: TRBV30
cdr3_aa: CAWSGRDRTFSGANVLTF
cdr3_nt: TGTGCCTGGAGTGGAAGGGACAGGACTTTTTCTGGGGCCAACGTCCTGACTTTC

d_call: -
j_call: TRBJ1-1
v_call: TRBV7-6
cdr3_aa: CASSQNQNTEAFF
cdr3_nt: TGTGCCAGCAGCCAGAACCAAAACACTGAAGCTTTCTTT

d_call: -
j_call: TRBJ1-2
v_call: TRBV30
cdr3_aa: CAGHRLLNYGYTF
cdr3_nt: TGTGCCGGACACAGGCTTCTCAACTATGGCTACACCTTC

d_call: -
j_call: TRBJ2-7
v_call: TRBV6-1
cdr3_aa: CASRKGASYEQYF
cdr3_nt: TGTGCCAGCAGAAAAGGGGCTTCCTACGAGCAGTACTTC

d_call: -
j_call: TRBJ2-2
v_call: TRBV5-1
cdr3_aa: CASSPSDRNTGELFF
cdr3_nt: TGCGCCAGCAGCCCGTCAGACAGGAACACCGGGGAGCTGTTTTTT

d_call: TRBD1
j_call: TRBJ1-3
v_call: TRBV5-6
cdr3_aa: CASSFITGGGGNTIYF
cdr3_nt: TGTGCCAGCAGCTTTATTACAGGGGGTGGTGGAAACACCATATATTTT

d_call: TRBD1
j_call: TRBJ1-2
v_call: TRBV11-2
cdr3_aa: CASSLVPSTGNYGYTF
cdr3_nt: TGTGCCAGCAGCTTAGTTCCCTCGACAGGGAACTATGGCTACACCTTC

d_call: TRBD2
j_call: TRBJ2-1
v_call: TRBV10-2
cdr3_aa: CASSERAGRGGHEQFF
cdr3_nt: TGCGCCAGCAGTGAAAGAGCCGGGAGGGGGGGCCATGAGCAGTTCTTC

d_call: -
j_call: TRBJ1-1
v_call: TRBV11-3
cdr3_aa: CASSLDPTGYNTEAFF
cdr3_nt: TGTGCCAGCAGCTTAGACCCCACAGGGTATAACACTGAAGCTTTCTTT

d_call: -
j_call: TRBJ1-1
v_call: TRBV7-9
cdr3_aa: CASSLVRPNTEAFF
cdr3_nt: TGTGCCAGCAGCTTAGTGAGGCCGAACACTGAAGCTTTCTTT

d_call: -
j_call: TRBJ2-3
v_call: TRBV7-9
cdr3_aa: CASSLAGTSPGTQYF
cdr3_nt: TGTGCCAGCAGCTTAGCAGGGACAAGCCCTGGTACGCAGTATTTT

d_call: -
j_call: TRBJ1-1
v_call: TRBV5-1
cdr3_aa: CASSGRGGNTEAFF
cdr3_nt: TGCGCCAGCAGCGGCAGGGGCGGGAACACTGAAGCTTTCTTT

d_call: TRBD1
j_call: TRBJ1-4
v_call: TRBV30
cdr3_aa: CAWRDRERVIPEKLFF
cdr3_nt: TGTGCCTGGCGAGACAGGGAAAGGGTGATCCCTGAAAAACTGTTTTTT

d_call: -
j_call: TRBJ2-2
v_call: TRBV11-2
cdr3_aa: CASSSRGQGELFF
cdr3_nt: TGTGCCAGCAGCTCCCGTGGGCAGGGGGAGCTGTTTTTT

d_call: -
j_call: TRBJ1-5
v_call: TRBV2
cdr3_aa: CASSGQTNNQPQHF
cdr3_nt: TGTGCCAGCAGTGGACAGACCAACAATCAGCCCCAGCATTTT

d_call: TRBD1
j_call: TRBJ1-5
v_call: TRBV7-9
cdr3_aa: CASSDRDSKPQHF
cdr3_nt: TGTGCCAGCAGTGACAGGGACAGTAAGCCCCAGCATTTT

d_call: TRBD1
j_call: TRBJ2-7
v_call: TRBV30
cdr3_aa: CAWNSGQGDEQYF
cdr3_nt: TGTGCCTGGAACTCGGGACAGGGAGACGAGCAGTACTTC

d_call: -
j_call: TRBJ1-5
v_call: TRBV10-3
cdr3_aa: CAISESAVGNQPQHF
cdr3_nt: TGTGCCATCAGTGAGTCGGCGGTCGGGAATCAGCCCCAGCATTTT

d_call: TRBD2
j_call: TRBJ2-1
v_call: TRBV12-5
cdr3_aa: CASGLASPIGLAGSNEQFF
cdr3_nt: TGTGCTAGTGGTTTGGCTTCACCTATCGGACTAGCGGGTTCCAATGAGCAGTTCTTC